These 23 T cell receptor beta chains share one sample of origin, sequenced in a study of blood T cell repertoires in COVID-19. Sequenced by immunoSEQ multiplex PCR; TCRdb stores in-frame clones only, minus some. The sample lists over 300,000 clones; roughly 90% were seen once. Specimen: peripheral blood. The receptor source for this set is a man aged 35 to 55 with acute or convalescent COVID-19.

The chain joins TRBV28 to TRBJ1-2; a possible D gene is TRBD1 (5 bases). Trimming shortened V by 10 bases and J by 1 base, and 16 bases separated the two germline ends. This CDR3 contains 14 residues. The germline V gene encodes CDR1 MDHEN and CDR2 SYDVKM. CDR3 in amino acids: CAIIGSGGNYGYTF. Here the CDR3 DNA reads TGTGCCATCATCGGGAGCGGGGGTAACTATGGCTACACCTTC.

A remark on this clone: The same CDR3 is also encoded by other DNA sequences in this sample. The chain links TRBV29-1 to TRBJ1-1, with D hard to call. The germline V gene encodes CDR1 SQVTM and CDR2 ANQGSEA. The CDR3 sequence is 11 residues long. The V and J ends lost 3 bases and 1 base respectively, with 3 bases between them. The CDR3 DNA is TGCAGCGTTGAGAGGAACACTGAAGCTTTCTTT. Translated, it gives CSVERNTEAFF.

The rearrangement joins TRBV19 to TRBJ1-3; D might be TRBD1 (6 bases). Germline V gene sequence: CDR1 LNHDA, CDR2 SQIVND (reference sequence). Trimming took off 5 bases at V and 8 bases at J, with 16 bases between the two ends. The CDR3 covers 14 residues. The CDR3 DNA follows: TGTGCCAGTAGTCAACGACAGGTGACTGACACCATATATTTT. The encoded protein is CASSQRQVTDTIYF. The full variable domain, its missing parts supplied by reference TRBV19 and TRBJ1-3, is DGGITQSPKYLFRKEGQNVTLSCEQNLNHDAMYWYRQDPGQGLRLIYYSQIVNDFQKGDIAEGYSVSREKKESFPLTVTSAQKNPTAFYLCASSQRQVTDTIYFGEGSWLTVV.

The V and J genes are TRBV19 and TRBJ2-1; unclear D gene. The germline gives CDR1 LNHDA, CDR2 SQIVND (reference sequence). Trimming took 8 bases from V and 2 from J, leaving 16 bases between them. The CDR3 covers 15 residues. CDR3 coding DNA: TGTGCCAGTCGAACCGAGGCAGTAACCTACAATGAGCAGTTCTTC. It yields the protein CASRTEAVTYNEQFF. The full variable domain, with the rest looked up from reference TRBV19 and TRBJ2-1, is DGGITQSPKYLFRKEGQNVTLSCEQNLNHDAMYWYRQDPGQGLRLIYYSQIVNDFQKGDIAEGYSVSREKKESFPLTVTSAQKNPTAFYLCASRTEAVTYNEQFFGPGTRLTVL.

This rearrangement joins TRBV29-1 to TRBJ1-1; TRBD1 is a possible D gene (6 bases). Trimming removed 5 bases from V and 7 bases from J, with 14 bases in between. The germline CDR1 and CDR2 sequences are SQVTM and ANQGSEA. The CDR3 runs to 12 residues. In nucleotides, the CDR3 is TGCAGCGTTCGAGGGGGGGTCGTTGAAGCTTTCTTT. Translated: CSVRGGVVEAFF.

The chain uses TRBV7-6 and TRBJ2-1, with TRBD1 matching over 10 bases. The CDR3 length is 15 residues. The germline V gene encodes CDR1 SGHVS and CDR2 FNYEAQ. Trimming took 5 bases from V and 12 from J; bases not matched to a gene: 13. The CDR3 region is CASSPSRDRGIRQFF. In DNA, the CDR3 is TGTGCCAGCAGCCCCTCACGGGACAGGGGTATCAGGCAGTTCTTC. Drawing the rest from reference TRBV7-6 and TRBJ2-1, the complete variable domain is GAGVSQSPRYKVTKRGQDVALRCDPISGHVSLYWYRQALGQGPEFLTYFNYEAQQDKSGLPNDRFSAERPEGSISTLTIQRTEQRDSAMYRCASSPSRDRGIRQFFGPGTRLTVL.

The rearrangement links TRBV27 to TRBJ1-4, with 7 positions matching TRBD1. Germline CDR1 is MNHEY and CDR2 is SMNVEV (reference sequence). J gave up 5 bases and V 5 bases, and 11 bases lay outside the gene matches. The CDR3 sequence is 16 residues long. The CDR3, as DNA: TGTGCCAGCAGTCCATGGGCCGGGACAGACAATGAAAAACTGTTTTTT. Protein sequence: CASSPWAGTDNEKLFF.

The rearrangement uses TRBV6-2 or TRBV6-3 and TRBJ1-2; D is possibly TRBD1 (6 bases). Germline CDR1 and CDR2: MNHEY and SVGEGT. V lost 4 bases and J 7 bases, leaving 19 bases between the germline ends. This CDR3 has 15 amino acids. In nucleotides, the CDR3 is TGTGCCAGCAGTTCCACGGGACAAAGGCTTGGTGGCTACACCTTC. Amino acids: CASSSTGQRLGGYTF.

The V and J genes are TRBV28 and TRBJ2-7; no clear D. Per germline, CDR1 MDHEN and CDR2 SYDVKM. V was pared by 6 bases and J by 2 bases, with 5 bases between. The CDR3 runs to 11 residues. This CDR3 reads CASRLAYEQYF. The CDR3 nucleotides read TGTGCCAGCAGGCTAGCCTACGAGCAGTACTTC. Full variable domain (rest looked up from reference TRBV28 and TRBJ2-7): DVKVTQSSRYLVKRTGEKVFLECVQDMDHENMFWYRQDPGLGLRLIYFSYDVKMKEKGDIPEGYSVSREKKERFSLILESASTNQTSMYLCASRLAYEQYFGPGTRLTVT.

The chain uses TRBV5-1 and TRBJ1-1, with D uncertain. The CDR3 consists of 13 residues. Trimming left V 0 bases short and J 3 bases short, with 6 bases between. The germline gives CDR1 SGHRS, CDR2 YFSETQ. The CDR3 sequence is CASSLAVDTEAFF. The DNA of the CDR3 is TGCGCCAGCAGCTTGGCCGTCGACACTGAAGCTTTCTTT. Filled out from reference TRBV5-1 and TRBJ1-1, the complete variable domain reads KAGVTQTPRYLIKTRGQQVTLSCSPISGHRSVSWYQQTPGQGLQFLFEYFSETQRNKGNFPGRFSGRQFSNSRSEMNVSTLELGDSALYLCASSLAVDTEAFFGQGTRLTVV.

The chain couples TRBV7-6 to TRBJ2-1; TRBD2 aligns across 9 bases. Germline CDR1 reads SGHVS; CDR2 reads FNYEAQ. The CDR3 contains 16 residues. Trimming took 1 base from V and 3 from J; bases not matched to a gene: 4. The CDR3 region is CASSLVAGANYNEQFF. CDR3 bases: TGTGCCAGCAGCTTAGTAGCGGGGGCAAACTACAATGAGCAGTTCTTC.

The V gene is TRBV5-1, the J gene TRBJ1-2; weak D call: TRBD1 (5 bases). The germline V and J ends were trimmed by 0 bases and 3 bases, with 9 bases remaining between them. The CDR3 runs 14 residues. Germline V CDR1 and CDR2: SGHRS, YFSETQ. Here the CDR3 reads CASSLVGGDYGYTF. DNA for the CDR3: TGCGCCAGCAGCTTGGTCGGGGGGGACTATGGCTACACCTTC.

This clone was observed a handful of times. This chain joins TRBV6-6 and TRBJ2-3, with D possibly TRBD1 on 6 matching bases. Germline V gene sequence: CDR1 MNHNY, CDR2 SVGAGI (reference sequence). V was clipped by 4 bases and J by 6 bases, with 14 bases between them. This CDR3 has 14 residues. The CDR3 DNA reads TGTGCCAGCAGTTTCCCATCAGGGGCGGATACGCAGTATTTT. Encoded protein: CASSFPSGADTQYF.

The chain carries TRBV12-3 or TRBV12-4 and TRBJ2-1; weak D call: TRBD1 (5 bases). The CDR3 extends over 13 amino acids. V lost 5 bases and J 6 bases, leaving 11 bases between the germline ends. CDR3 protein: CASSPLQGNEQFF. CDR3 nucleotide sequence: TGTGCCAGCAGTCCCCTTCAGGGCAATGAGCAGTTCTTC.

The V call is TRBV10-3, the J call TRBJ2-7; TRBD1 matches at 8 bases. The germline gives CDR1 ENHRY, CDR2 SYGVKD. With V trimmed by 10 bases and J by 5 bases, 16 bases remained unmatched. The CDR3 is made up of 15 amino acids. The CDR3 protein is CATTSPGTGDHEQYF. Here the CDR3 DNA reads TGTGCCACCACATCCCCTGGGACAGGAGACCACGAGCAGTACTTC.

The chain has TRBV7-3 and TRBJ1-1, with no clear D. Trimming left V 3 bases short and J 6 bases short, with 11 bases between. The CDR3 is 13 amino acids. Germline values: CDR1 SGHTA, CDR2 FQGTGA. CDR3: CASSFSGTSEAFF. CDR3 nucleotides: TGTGCCAGCAGCTTCAGCGGCACCTCTGAAGCTTTCTTT.

The chain employs TRBV12-3 or TRBV12-4 and TRBJ1-1; D call uncertain. The CDR3 extends over 13 amino acids. Trimming removed 4 bases at V and 1 base at J, with 7 bases between. CDR3 sequence (DNA): TGTGCCAGCAGTTCGGCAGGGAACACTGAAGCTTTCTTT. Amino acids: CASSSAGNTEAFF.

CDR3: CSASRTSNTGELFF. The DNA for the CDR3 is TGCAGTGCTAGTCGGACTTCGAACACCGGGGAGCTGTTTTTT. This chain connects TRBV20-1 to TRBJ2-2, with TRBD2 as a possible D gene (5 bases). The V end lost 3 bases, the J end lost 0 bases, and 8 bases lay between the germline ends. The CDR3 runs 14 residues. Germline V gene lookup returns CDR1 DFQATT and CDR2 SNEGSKA (reference sequence).

Regarding this clone: At one end, the junction sequence differs from germline, possibly due to a read error. The J gene is TRBJ2-5, the V gene TRBV7-7; 9 bases are shared with TRBD1. From germline, CDR1 is SSHAT and CDR2 FNYEAQ (reference sequence). The CDR3 covers 14 residues. This CDR3 reads CASSHIGQGRTQYF. The DNA for the CDR3 is TGTGCTAGCAGCCATATAGGACAGGGGAGGACCCAGTACTTC.

The chain combines TRBV28 with TRBJ1-5; no reliable D call. CDR3 length: 14 residues. Trimming shortened V by 2 bases and J by 3 bases, and 8 bases separated the two germline ends. The germline CDR1 and CDR2 sequences are MDHEN and SYDVKM. The CDR3, as DNA: TGTGCCAGCAGTTTAATCCTAATCAATCAGCCCCAGCATTTT. It yields the protein CASSLILINQPQHF.

This sequence joins TRBV11-2 and TRBJ2-5; 9 nucleotides agree with TRBD1. After removal of 1 base from V and 5 bases from J, the junction contained 11 bases not matched to a gene. This CDR3 comprises 17 residues. Germline V gene sequence: CDR1 SGHAT, CDR2 FQNNGV. CDR3 bases: TGTGCCAGCAGCTTAGGATCGACAGGGGGATTTTTGGAGACCCAGTACTTC. This gives the protein CASSLGSTGGFLETQYF.

In DNA, the CDR3 is TGTGCCAGCAGCGTAGGCTCTATGAACACTGAAGCTTTCTTT. Amino acids: CASSVGSMNTEAFF. V gene TRBV9 combines with J gene TRBJ1-1; D gene ambiguous. The CDR3 is 14 residues long. V lost 0 bases and J lost 0, with 6 bases in between. Germline CDR1 is SGDLS and CDR2 is YYNGEE.

The chain has TRBV9 and TRBJ1-1; TRBD1 agrees at 9 bases. CDR3 length equals 16 residues. The germline V gene has CDR1 SGDLS and CDR2 YYNGEE. V lost 3 bases to trimming and J lost 0 bases; unmatched junction nucleotides: 6. The CDR3 reads CASSAGGQGLNTEAFF. In DNA form, the CDR3 reads TGTGCCAGCAGCGCGGGGGGACAGGGCCTGAACACTGAAGCTTTCTTT.